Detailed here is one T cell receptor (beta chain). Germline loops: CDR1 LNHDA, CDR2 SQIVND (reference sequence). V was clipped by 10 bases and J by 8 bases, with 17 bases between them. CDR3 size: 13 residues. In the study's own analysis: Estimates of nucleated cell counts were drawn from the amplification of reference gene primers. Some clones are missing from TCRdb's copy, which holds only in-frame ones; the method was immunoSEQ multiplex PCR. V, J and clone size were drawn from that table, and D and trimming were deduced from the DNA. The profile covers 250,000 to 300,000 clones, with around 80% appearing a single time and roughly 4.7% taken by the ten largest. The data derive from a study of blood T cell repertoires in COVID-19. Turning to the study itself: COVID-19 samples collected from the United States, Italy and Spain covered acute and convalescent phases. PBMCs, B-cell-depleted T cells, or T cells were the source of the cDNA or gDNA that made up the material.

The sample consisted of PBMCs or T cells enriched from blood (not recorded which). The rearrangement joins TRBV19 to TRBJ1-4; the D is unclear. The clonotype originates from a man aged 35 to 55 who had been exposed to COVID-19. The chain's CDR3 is CATSGEGWEKLFF. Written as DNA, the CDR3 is TGTGCCACCAGTGGGGAGGGATGGGAAAAACTGTTTTTT.